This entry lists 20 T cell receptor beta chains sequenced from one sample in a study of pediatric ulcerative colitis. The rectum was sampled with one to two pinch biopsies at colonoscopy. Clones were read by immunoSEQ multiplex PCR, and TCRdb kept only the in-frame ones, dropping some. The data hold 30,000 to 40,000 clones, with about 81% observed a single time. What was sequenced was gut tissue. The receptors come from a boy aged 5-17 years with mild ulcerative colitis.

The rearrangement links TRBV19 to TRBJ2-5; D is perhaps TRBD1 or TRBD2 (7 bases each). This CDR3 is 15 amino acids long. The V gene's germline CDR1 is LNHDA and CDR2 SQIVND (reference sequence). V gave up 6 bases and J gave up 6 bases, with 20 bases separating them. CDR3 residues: CASSPQGGGEKTQYF. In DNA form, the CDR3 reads TGTGCCAGTAGCCCACAGGGAGGGGGCGAAAAGACCCAGTACTTC. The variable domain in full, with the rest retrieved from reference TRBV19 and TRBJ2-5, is DGGITQSPKYLFRKEGQNVTLSCEQNLNHDAMYWYRQDPGQGLRLIYYSQIVNDFQKGDIAEGYSVSREKKESFPLTVTSAQKNPTAFYLCASSPQGGGEKTQYFGPGTRLLVL.

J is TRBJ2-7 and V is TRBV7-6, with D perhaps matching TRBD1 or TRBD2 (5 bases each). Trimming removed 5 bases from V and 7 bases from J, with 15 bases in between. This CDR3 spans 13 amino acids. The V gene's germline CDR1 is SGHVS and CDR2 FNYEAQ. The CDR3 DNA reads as TGTGCCAGCAGCACGGGACCCCTGAAGGAGCAGTACTTC. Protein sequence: CASSTGPLKEQYF.

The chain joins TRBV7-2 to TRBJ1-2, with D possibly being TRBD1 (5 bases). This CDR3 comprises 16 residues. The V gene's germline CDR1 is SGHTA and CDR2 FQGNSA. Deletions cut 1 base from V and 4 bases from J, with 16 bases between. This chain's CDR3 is CASSLVPGPTGYGYTF. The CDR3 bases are TGTGCCAGCAGCTTAGTCCCGGGGCCAACTGGCTATGGCTACACCTTC. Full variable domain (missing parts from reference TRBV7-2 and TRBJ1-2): GAGVSQSPSNKVTEKGKDVELRCDPISGHTALYWYRQSLGQGLEFLIYFQGNSAPDKSGLPSDRFSAERTGGSVSTLTIQRTQQEDSAVYLCASSLVPGPTGYGYTFGSGTRLTVV.

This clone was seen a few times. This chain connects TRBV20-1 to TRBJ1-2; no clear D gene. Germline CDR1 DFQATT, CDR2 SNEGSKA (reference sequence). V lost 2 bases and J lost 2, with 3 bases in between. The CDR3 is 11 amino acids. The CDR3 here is CSARQNYGYTF. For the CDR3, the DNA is TGCAGTGCTAGACAGAACTATGGCTACACCTTC.

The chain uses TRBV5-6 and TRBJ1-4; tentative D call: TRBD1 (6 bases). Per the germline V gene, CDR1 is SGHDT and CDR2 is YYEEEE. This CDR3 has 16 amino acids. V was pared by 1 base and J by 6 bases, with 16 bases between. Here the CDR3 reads CASSLFSGAGDEKLFF. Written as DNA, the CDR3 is TGTGCCAGCAGCTTGTTTTCGGGGGCGGGCGATGAAAAACTGTTTTTT.

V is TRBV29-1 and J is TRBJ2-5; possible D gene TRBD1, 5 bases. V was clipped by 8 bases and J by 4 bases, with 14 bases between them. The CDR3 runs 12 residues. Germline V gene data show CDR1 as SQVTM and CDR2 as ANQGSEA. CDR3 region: CSISRVGETQYF. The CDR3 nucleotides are TGCAGCATCAGCAGGGTAGGAGAGACCCAGTACTTC.

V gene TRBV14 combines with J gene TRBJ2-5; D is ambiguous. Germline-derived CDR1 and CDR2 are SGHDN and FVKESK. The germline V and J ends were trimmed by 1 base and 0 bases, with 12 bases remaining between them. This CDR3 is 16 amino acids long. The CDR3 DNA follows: TGTGCCAGCAGCCAAGGGGCACAGAGCCACCAAGAGACCCAGTACTTC. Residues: CASSQGAQSHQETQYF.

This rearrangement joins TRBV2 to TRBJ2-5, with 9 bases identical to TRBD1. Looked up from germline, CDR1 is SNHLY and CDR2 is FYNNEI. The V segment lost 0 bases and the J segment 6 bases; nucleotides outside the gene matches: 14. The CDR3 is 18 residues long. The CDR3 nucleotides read TGTGCCAGCAGTGAAGCGCTTCGGGGGACAGGGTTTAGGAAGACCCAGTACTTC. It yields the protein CASSEALRGTGFRKTQYF.

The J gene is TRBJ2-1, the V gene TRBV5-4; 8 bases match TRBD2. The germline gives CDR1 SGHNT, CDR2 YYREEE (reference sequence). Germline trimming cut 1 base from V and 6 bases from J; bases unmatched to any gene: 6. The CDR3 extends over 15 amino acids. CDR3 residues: CASSLYPGGANEQFF. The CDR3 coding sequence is TGTGCCAGCAGCTTGTACCCGGGGGGGGCCAATGAGCAGTTCTTC. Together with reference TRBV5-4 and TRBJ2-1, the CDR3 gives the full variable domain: ETGVTQSPTHLIKTRGQQVTLRCSSQSGHNTVSWYQQALGQGPQFIFQYYREEENGRGNFPPRFSGLQFPNYSSELNVNALELDDSALYLCASSLYPGGANEQFFGPGTRLTVL.

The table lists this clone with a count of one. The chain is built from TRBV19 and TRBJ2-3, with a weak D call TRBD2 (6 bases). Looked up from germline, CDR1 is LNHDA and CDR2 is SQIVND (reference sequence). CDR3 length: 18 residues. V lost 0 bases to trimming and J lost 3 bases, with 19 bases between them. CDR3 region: CASSIDPLSRGTTDTQYF. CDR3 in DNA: TGTGCCAGTAGTATAGATCCCCTCTCCCGGGGGACGACAGATACGCAGTATTTT.

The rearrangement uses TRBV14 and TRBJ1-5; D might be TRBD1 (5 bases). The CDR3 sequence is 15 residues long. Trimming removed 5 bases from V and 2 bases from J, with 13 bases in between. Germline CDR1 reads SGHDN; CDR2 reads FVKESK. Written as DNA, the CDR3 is TGTGCCAGCAGCATTGGCAGGGACGGCAATCAGCCCCAGCATTTT. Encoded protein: CASSIGRDGNQPQHF.

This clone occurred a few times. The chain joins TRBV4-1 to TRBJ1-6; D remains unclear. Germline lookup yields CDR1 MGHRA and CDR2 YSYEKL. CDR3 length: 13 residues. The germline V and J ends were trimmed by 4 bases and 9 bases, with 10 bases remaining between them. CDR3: CASSPPTGSPLHF. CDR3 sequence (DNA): TGCGCCAGCAGCCCCCCGACGGGTTCACCCCTCCACTTT.

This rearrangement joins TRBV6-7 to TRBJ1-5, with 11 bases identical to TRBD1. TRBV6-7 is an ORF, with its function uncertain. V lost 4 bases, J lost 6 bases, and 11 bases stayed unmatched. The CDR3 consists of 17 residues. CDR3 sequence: CASSSGQGAVKGQPQHF. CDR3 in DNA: TGTGCCAGCAGTTCAGGACAGGGGGCGGTTAAGGGTCAGCCCCAGCATTTT.

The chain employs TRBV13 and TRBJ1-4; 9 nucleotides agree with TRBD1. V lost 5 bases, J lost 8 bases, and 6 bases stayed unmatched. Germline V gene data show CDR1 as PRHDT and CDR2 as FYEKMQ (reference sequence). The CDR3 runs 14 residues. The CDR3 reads CASSAGQGNEKLFF. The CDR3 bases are TGTGCCAGCAGCGCGGGACAGGGAAACGAAAAACTGTTTTTT.

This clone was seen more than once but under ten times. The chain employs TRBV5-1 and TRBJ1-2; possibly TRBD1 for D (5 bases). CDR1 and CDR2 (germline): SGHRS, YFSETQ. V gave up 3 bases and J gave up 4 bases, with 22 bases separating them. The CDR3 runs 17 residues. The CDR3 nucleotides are TGCGCCAGCAGCTGGGGGTCGATTAGGGTGGGTCTCTATGGCTACACCTTC. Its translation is CASSWGSIRVGLYGYTF.

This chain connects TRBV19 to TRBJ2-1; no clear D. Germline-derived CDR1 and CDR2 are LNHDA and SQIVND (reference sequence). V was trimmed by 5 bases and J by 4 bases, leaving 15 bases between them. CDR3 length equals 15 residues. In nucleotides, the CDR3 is TGTGCCAGTAGTTTGACGGCGGAAATTTACAATGAGCAGTTCTTC. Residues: CASSLTAEIYNEQFF.

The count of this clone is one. As DNA, the CDR3 is TGCGCCAGCAGTGACCCAGGGGGCAAGAACACTGAAGCTTTCTTT. It translates to CASSDPGGKNTEAFF. This chain links TRBV10-2 with TRBJ1-1, with 8 bases aligning to TRBD1. The CDR3 contains 15 residues. CDR1 and CDR2 (germline): WSHSY, SAAADI. The V segment lost 3 bases and the J segment 1 base; nucleotides outside the gene matches: 4.

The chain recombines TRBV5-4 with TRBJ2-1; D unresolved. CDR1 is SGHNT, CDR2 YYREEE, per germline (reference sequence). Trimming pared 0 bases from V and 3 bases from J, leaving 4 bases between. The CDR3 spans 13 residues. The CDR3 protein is CASSLGDYNEQFF. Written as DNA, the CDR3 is TGTGCCAGCAGCTTGGGGGACTACAATGAGCAGTTCTTC.

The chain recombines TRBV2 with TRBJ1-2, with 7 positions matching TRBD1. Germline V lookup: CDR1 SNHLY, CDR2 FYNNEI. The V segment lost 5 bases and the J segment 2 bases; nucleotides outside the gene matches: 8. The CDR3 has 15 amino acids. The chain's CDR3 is CASSRTGLLNYGYTF. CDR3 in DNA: TGTGCCAGCAGTAGGACAGGACTTTTAAACTATGGCTACACCTTC.

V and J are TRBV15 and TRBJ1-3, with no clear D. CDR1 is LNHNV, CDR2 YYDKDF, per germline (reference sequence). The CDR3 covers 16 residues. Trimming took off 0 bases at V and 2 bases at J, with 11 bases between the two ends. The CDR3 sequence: CATSRDTAYAGNTIYF. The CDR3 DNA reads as TGTGCCACCAGCAGAGATACGGCCTACGCTGGAAACACCATATATTTT.